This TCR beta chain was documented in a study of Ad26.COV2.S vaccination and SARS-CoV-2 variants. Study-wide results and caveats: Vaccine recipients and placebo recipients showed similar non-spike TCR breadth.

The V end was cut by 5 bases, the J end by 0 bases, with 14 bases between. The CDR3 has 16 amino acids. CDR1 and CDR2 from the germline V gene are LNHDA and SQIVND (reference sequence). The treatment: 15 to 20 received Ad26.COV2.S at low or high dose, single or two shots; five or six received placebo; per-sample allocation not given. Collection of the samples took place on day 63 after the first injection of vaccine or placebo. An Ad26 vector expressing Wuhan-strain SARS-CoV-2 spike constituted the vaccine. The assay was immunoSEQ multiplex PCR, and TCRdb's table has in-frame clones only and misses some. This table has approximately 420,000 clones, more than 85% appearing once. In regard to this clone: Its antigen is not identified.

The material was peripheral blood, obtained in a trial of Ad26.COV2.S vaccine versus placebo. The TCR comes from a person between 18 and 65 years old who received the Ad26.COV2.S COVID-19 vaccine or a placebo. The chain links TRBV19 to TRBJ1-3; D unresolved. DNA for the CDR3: TGTGCCAGTAGTCGACTATTGGGAACCTCTGGAAACACCATATATTTT. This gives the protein CASSRLLGTSGNTIYF.